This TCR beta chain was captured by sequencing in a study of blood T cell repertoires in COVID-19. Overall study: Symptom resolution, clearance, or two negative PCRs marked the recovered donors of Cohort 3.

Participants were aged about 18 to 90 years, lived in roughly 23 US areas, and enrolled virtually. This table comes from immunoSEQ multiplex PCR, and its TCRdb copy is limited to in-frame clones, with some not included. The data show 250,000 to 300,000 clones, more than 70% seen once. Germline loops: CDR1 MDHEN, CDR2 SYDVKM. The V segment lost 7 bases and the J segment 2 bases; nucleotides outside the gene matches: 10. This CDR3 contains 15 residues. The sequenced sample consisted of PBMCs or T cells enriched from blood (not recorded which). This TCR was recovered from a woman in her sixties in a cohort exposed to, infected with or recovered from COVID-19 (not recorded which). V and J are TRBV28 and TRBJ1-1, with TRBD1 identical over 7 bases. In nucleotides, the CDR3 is TGTGCCAGCACTTCCGTAAACAGGGGAAACACTGAAGCTTTCTTT. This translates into CASTSVNRGNTEAFF.